This T cell receptor (beta chain) came from a study of a mutant IDH1 vaccine in newly diagnosed glioma. Study information: Onset of vaccination occurred 4-6 weeks following radiotherapy alone, or with temozolomide cycles. Pretreatment consisted of radiotherapy, temozolomide, or both, with most receiving both.

Turning to this clone: Its antigen is not identified.

Time point specified: week 23, last vaccination. A single vaccine dose contained 300 ug of mutant IDH1 20-mer peptide, and topical imiquimod was used with it. TCRdb's table, derived via immunoSEQ multiplex PCR, lists solely in-frame clones and lacks some. The sample holds 70,000 to 90,000 clones, over 75% seen once. Germline CDR1 SNHLY, CDR2 FYNNEI. Trimming removed 7 bases from V and 4 bases from J; junction bases left unmatched: 6. The CDR3 runs to 13 residues. The V and J genes are TRBV2 and TRBJ1-2; 7 bases match TRBD1. The sequences come from PBMCs, collected from a glioma patient whose treatment included an IDH1 peptide vaccine. This receptor was taken from a young man with glioma. Some clones in this sample may be carry-over from other donors' samples. The CDR3 spells CASTRDSSYGYTF. As DNA, the CDR3 is TGTGCCAGCACCAGGGACAGCTCCTATGGCTACACCTTC.